Following are 11 T cell receptor beta chains from one sample sequenced in a study of shared clonotypes between healthy human individuals. Only in-frame clones appear in the TCRdb table, and some are missing; sequencing was by immunoSEQ multiplex PCR. The sample gives about 360,000 clones, around 67% of which show up once; less than 11% is in the top ten. Sequenced sample: memory CD4+ T cells sorted from blood. Documented subset: CD45RA-negative fraction. Receptor source: a man younger than 45 in good health.

V and J are TRBV11-3 and TRBJ2-7, with 8 bases aligning to TRBD1. This CDR3 spans 13 amino acids. The germline gives CDR1 SGHNT, CDR2 YENEEA. The trim removed 4 bases at V and 6 bases at J, leaving 5 bases unmatched. The CDR3 here is CASSSVTGGEQYF. The CDR3 DNA follows: TGTGCCAGCAGCTCCGTCACAGGGGGCGAGCAGTACTTC.

This clone was detected ten times or more. The same CDR3 can be traced to other DNA sequences in this sample. This rearrangement joins TRBV28 to TRBJ2-5, with 10 bases aligning to TRBD2. Germline loops: CDR1 MDHEN, CDR2 SYDVKM. The CDR3 runs to 14 residues. V lost 4 bases, J lost 5 bases, and 4 bases stayed unmatched. The CDR3 DNA is TGTGCCAGCAGTTCCAGCGGGAGGGAGGAGACCCAGTACTTC. This codes for CASSSSGREETQYF.

The chain employs TRBV9 and TRBJ1-2; D is uncertain. The germline CDR1 and CDR2 sequences are SGDLS and YYNGEE. The CDR3 extends over 15 amino acids. V was cut by 0 bases and J by 2 bases, with 11 bases left in between. The CDR3 protein is CASSVGPDWNYGYTF. Written as DNA, the CDR3 is TGTGCCAGCAGCGTAGGCCCGGACTGGAACTATGGCTACACCTTC.

This clone was recorded a few times. The rearrangement links TRBV2 to TRBJ2-2; the match to TRBD2 covers 9 bases. The J segment lost 7 bases and the V segment lost 9 bases, leaving 9 bases of the junction unmatched. CDR3 length: 14 residues. In germline, CDR1 is SNHLY, CDR2 FYNNEI. The CDR3 DNA reads TGTGCCAGGAGAGAGGGACTAGCCGACGGGGAGCTGTTTTTT. Translation: CARREGLADGELFF.

The V gene is TRBV11-2, the J gene TRBJ2-7; 9 bases align to TRBD1. The V gene's germline CDR1 is SGHAT and CDR2 FQNNGV. V was pared by 6 bases and J by 5 bases, with 8 bases of the junction left unmatched. The CDR3 extends over 14 amino acids. The CDR3 reads CASRNRDRADEQYF. The CDR3, as DNA: TGTGCCAGCAGAAACCGGGACAGGGCCGACGAGCAGTACTTC. Looking up the rest from reference TRBV11-2 and TRBJ2-7 gives the full variable domain: EAGVAQSPRYKIIEKRQSVAFWCNPISGHATLYWYQQILGQGPKLLIQFQNNGVVDDSQLPKDRFSAERLKGVDSTLKIQPAKLEDSAVYLCASRNRDRADEQYFGPGTRLTVT.

The DNA of the CDR3 is TGTGCCAGCAGCTCCGGACAGGGGAACACTGAAGCTTTCTTT. This gives the protein CASSSGQGNTEAFF. The chain uses TRBV5-4 and TRBJ1-1; 8 bases are a match to TRBD1. CDR1 and CDR2 (germline): SGHNT, YYREEE (reference sequence). The CDR3 has 14 amino acids. J lost 1 base, V lost 3 bases, and 2 bases had no gene match.

V is TRBV29-1 and J is TRBJ2-5; D uncertain. Germline V lookup: CDR1 SQVTM, CDR2 ANQGSEA. The CDR3 contains 13 residues. V was shortened by 5 bases and J by 1 base, with 11 bases between the two germline ends. CDR3 protein: CSVPESPQETQYF. CDR3 in DNA: TGCAGCGTTCCTGAATCCCCCCAAGAGACCCAGTACTTC.

The chain is built from TRBV25-1 and TRBJ2-7; D may match TRBD1 or TRBD2 (5 bases each). CDR1 and CDR2 (germline): MGHDK, SYGVNS. This CDR3 has 15 residues. V was shortened by 1 base and J by 2 bases, with 12 bases between the two germline ends. The CDR3 DNA follows: TGTGCCAGCAGTGAATCAAACGGGGCCGCCTACGAGCAGTACTTC. Its protein product is CASSESNGAAYEQYF.

The chain employs TRBV10-3 and TRBJ2-7; 7 nucleotides match TRBD1. The length of the CDR3 is 13 residues. CDR1 is ENHRY, CDR2 SYGVKD, per germline. The V segment lost 7 bases and the J segment 3 bases; nucleotides outside the gene matches: 6. CDR3 nucleotides: TGTGCCATCAAGGCAGGGGGAAGCTACGAGCAGTACTTC. Its protein is CAIKAGGSYEQYF.

This clone was seen only once. The genes are TRBV18 and TRBJ1-1; D is perhaps TRBD1 (5 bases). V was shortened by 6 bases and J by 0 bases, with 14 bases between the two germline ends. Germline CDR1 reads KGHSH; CDR2 reads LQKENI. This CDR3 is built from 15 residues. This CDR3 is CASSGLGGMNTEAFF. The CDR3 DNA reads as TGTGCCAGCTCCGGCCTTGGGGGTATGAACACTGAAGCTTTCTTT.

This sequence joins TRBV9 and TRBJ2-7; a weak D match, TRBD2 (5 bases). V gave up 0 bases and J gave up 4 bases, with 14 bases separating them. This CDR3 has 15 residues. Germline V gives CDR1 SGDLS, CDR2 YYNGEE. CDR3 bases: TGTGCCAGCAGCGTAGGGTCCAGCGGTAGGTACGAGCAGTACTTC. Its protein is CASSVGSSGRYEQYF.